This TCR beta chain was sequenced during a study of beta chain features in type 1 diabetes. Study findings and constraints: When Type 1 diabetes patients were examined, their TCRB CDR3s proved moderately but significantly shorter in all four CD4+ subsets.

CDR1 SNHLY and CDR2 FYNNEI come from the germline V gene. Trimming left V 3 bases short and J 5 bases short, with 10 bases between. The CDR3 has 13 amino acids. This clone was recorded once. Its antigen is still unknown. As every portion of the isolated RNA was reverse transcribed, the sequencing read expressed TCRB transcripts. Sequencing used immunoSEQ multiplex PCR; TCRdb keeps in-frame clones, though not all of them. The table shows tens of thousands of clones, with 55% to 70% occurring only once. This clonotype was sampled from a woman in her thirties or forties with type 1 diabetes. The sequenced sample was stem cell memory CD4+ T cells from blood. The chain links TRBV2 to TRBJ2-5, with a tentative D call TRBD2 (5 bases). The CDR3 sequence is CASSEGAYETQYF. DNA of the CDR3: TGTGCCAGCAGTGAGGGAGCGTACGAGACCCAGTACTTC.